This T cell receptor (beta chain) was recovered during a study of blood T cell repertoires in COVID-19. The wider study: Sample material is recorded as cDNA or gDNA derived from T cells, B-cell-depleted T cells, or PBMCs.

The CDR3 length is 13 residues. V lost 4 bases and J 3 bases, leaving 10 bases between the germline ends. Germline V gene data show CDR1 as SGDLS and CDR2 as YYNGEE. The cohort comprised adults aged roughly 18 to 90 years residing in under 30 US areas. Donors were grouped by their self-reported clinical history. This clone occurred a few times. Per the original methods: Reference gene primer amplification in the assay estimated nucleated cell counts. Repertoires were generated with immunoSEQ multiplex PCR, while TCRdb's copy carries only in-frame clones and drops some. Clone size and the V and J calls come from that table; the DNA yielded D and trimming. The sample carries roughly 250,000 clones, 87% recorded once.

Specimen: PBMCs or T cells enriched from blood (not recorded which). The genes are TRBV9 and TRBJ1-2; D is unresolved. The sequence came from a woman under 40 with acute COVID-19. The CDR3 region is CASSNPVDYGYTF. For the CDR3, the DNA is TGTGCCAGCAGCAACCCGGTGGACTATGGCTACACCTTC. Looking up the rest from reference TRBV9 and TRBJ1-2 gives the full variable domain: DSGVTQTPKHLITATGQRVTLRCSPRSGDLSVYWYQQSLDQGLQFLIQYYNGEERAKGNILERFSAQQFPDLHSELNLSSLELGDSALYFCASSNPVDYGYTFGSGTRLTVV.